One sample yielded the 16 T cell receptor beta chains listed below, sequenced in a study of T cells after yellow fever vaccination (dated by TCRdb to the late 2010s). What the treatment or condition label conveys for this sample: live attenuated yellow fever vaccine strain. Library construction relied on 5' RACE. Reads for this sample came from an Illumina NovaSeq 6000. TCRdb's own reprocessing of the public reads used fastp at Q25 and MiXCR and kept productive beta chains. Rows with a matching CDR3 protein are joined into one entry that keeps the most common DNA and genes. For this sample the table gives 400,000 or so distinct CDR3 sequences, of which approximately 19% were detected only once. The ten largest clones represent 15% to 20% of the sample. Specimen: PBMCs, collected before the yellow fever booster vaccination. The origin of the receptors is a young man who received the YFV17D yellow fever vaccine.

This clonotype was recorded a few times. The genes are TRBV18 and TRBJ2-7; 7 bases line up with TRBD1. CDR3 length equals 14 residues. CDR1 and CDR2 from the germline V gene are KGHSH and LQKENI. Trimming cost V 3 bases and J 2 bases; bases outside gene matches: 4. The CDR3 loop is CASSPDRDTYEQYF. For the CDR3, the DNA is TGTGCCAGCTCACCTGACAGGGACACCTACGAGCAGTACTTC.

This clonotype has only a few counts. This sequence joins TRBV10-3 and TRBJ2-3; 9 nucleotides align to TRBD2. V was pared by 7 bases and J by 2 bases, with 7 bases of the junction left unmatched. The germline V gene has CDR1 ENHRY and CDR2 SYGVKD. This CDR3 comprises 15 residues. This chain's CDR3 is CAITRSGGNTDTQYF. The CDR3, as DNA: TGTGCCATCACGCGTAGCGGGGGTAACACAGATACGCAGTATTTT.

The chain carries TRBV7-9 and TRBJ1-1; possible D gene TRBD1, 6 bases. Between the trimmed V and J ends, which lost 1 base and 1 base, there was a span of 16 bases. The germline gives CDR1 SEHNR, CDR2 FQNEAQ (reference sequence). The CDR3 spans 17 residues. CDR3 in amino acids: CASSLEFVPGANTEAFF. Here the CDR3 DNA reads TGTGCCAGCAGCTTAGAATTCGTCCCAGGGGCGAACACTGAAGCTTTCTTT. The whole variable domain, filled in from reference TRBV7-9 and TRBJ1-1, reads DTGVSQNPRHKITKRGQNVTFRCDPISEHNRLYWYRQTLGQGPEFLTYFQNEAQLEKSRLLSDRFSAERPKGSFSTLEIQRTEQGDSAMYLCASSLEFVPGANTEAFFGQGTRLTVV.

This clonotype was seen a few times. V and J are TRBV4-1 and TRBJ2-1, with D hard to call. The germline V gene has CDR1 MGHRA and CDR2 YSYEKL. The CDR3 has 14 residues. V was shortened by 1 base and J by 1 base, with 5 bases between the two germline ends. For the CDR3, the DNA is TGCGCCAGCAGCCAAGTCCGATCCTACAATGAGCAGTTCTTC. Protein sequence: CASSQVRSYNEQFF.

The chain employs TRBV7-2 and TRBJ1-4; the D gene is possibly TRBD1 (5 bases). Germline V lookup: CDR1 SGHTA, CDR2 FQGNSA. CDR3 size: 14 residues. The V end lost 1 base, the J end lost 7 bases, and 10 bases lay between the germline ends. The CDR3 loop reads CASSLVTGGEKLFF. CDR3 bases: TGTGCCAGCAGCTTAGTGACCGGGGGTGAAAAACTGTTTTTT.

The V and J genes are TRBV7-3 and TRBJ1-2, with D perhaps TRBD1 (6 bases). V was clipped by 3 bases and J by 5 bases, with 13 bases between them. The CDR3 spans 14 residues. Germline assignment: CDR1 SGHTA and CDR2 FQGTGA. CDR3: CASSFDGGGYGYTF. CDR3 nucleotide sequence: TGTGCCAGCAGCTTTGACGGGGGCGGGTATGGCTACACCTTC. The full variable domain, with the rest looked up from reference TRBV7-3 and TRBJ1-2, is GAGVSQTPSNKVTEKGKYVELRCDPISGHTALYWYRQSLGQGPEFLIYFQGTGAADDSGLPNDRFFAVRPEGSVSTLKIQRTERGDSAVYLCASSFDGGGYGYTFGSGTRLTVV.

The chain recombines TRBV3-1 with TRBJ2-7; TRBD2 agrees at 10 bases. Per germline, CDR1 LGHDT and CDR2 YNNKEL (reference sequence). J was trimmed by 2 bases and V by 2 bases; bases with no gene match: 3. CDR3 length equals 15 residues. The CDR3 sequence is CASSQQLAGPYEQYF. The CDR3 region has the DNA TGTGCCAGCAGCCAACAACTAGCGGGGCCCTACGAGCAGTACTTC.

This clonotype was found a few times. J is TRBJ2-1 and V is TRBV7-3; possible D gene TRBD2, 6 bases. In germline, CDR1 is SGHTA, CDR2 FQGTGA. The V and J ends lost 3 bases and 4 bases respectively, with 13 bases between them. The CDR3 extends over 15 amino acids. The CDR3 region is CASSFDGGLYNEQFF. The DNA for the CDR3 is TGTGCCAGCAGCTTTGACGGGGGATTGTACAATGAGCAGTTCTTC.

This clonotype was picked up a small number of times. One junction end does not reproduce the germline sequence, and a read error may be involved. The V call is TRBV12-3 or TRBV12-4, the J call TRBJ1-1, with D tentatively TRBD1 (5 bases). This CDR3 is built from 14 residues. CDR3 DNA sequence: TGTGCCAGCGCTCTAGAGGGACCGAACGCTGAAGCTTTCTTT. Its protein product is CASALEGPNAEAFF.

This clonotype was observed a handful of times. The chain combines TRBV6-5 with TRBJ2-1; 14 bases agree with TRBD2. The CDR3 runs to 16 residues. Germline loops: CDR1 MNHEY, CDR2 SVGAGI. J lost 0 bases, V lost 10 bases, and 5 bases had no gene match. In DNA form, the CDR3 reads TGTGCCACACAGGGACTAGCGGGGGCCTCCTACAATGAGCAGTTCTTC. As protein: CATQGLAGASYNEQFF.

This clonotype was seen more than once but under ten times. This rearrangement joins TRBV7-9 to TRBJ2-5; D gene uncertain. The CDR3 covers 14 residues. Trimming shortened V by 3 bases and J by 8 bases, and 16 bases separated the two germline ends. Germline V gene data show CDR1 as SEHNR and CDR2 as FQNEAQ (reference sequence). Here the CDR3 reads CASSLRPPVDTQYF. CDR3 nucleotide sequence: TGTGCCAGCAGCTTGCGGCCCCCAGTCGATACCCAGTACTTC.

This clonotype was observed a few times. CDR3 coding DNA: TGCAGTGCATCTCTTGGGGGGCGGAAGCCCCAGCATTTT. Translation: CSASLGGRKPQHF. J is TRBJ1-5 and V is TRBV20-1; D might be TRBD1 (6 bases). V was shortened by 6 bases and J by 8 bases, with 17 bases between the two germline ends. From germline, CDR1 is DFQATT and CDR2 SNEGSKA (reference sequence). The CDR3 has 13 residues.

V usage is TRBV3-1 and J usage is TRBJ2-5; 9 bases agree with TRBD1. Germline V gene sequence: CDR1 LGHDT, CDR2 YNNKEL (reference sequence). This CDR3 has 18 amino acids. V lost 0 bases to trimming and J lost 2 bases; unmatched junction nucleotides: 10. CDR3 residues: CASSQDTGQGVWQETQYF. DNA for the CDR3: TGTGCCAGCAGCCAAGATACGGGACAGGGAGTCTGGCAAGAGACCCAGTACTTC.

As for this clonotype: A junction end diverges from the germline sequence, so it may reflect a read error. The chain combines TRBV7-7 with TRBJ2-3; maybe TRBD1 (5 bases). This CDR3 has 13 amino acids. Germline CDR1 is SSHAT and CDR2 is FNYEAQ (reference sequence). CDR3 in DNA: TGTGCTAGCAGCCACCTCGAGGCAGGGACGCAGTATTTT. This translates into CASSHLEAGTQYF.

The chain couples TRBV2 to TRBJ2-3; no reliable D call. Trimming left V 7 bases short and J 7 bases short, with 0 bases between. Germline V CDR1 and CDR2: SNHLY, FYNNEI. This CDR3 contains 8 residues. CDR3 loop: CASNTQYF. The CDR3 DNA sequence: TGTGCCAGCAATACGCAGTATTTT.

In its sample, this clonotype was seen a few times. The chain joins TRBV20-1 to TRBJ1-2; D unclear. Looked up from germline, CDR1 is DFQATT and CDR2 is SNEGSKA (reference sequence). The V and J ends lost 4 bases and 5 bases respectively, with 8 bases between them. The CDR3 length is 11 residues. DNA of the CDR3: TGCAGTGCTAACCCCAATTATGGCTACACCTTC. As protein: CSANPNYGYTF.